The 19 T cell receptor beta chains listed next were all sequenced from one sample in a study of blood T cells in healthy people across ages. Next came a second PCR, run for about 7 to 11 cycles, which used a sample-barcoded 5' primer along with a J-beta primer mix. TCRdb processed the 5' RACE reads anew with MiXCR; each CDR3 protein has one entry. The sample holds 1.4 million or so distinct CDR3 sequences, less than 45% seen once. The sample taken for sequencing was blood. Source of these receptors: a woman younger than 35 in good health.

This sequence joins TRBV2 and TRBJ1-3, with 8 positions matching TRBD1. The V and J ends lost 3 bases and 3 bases, in that order; junction bases with no gene match: 7. This CDR3 is 16 amino acids long. Germline V gives CDR1 SNHLY, CDR2 FYNNEI. The CDR3 here is CASSDLDRGNGNTIYF. CDR3 nucleotide sequence: TGTGCCAGCAGTGACCTCGACAGGGGAAATGGAAACACCATATATTTT. The full variable domain, with the rest looked up from reference TRBV2 and TRBJ1-3, is EPEVTQTPSHQVTQMGQEVILRCVPISNHLYFYWYRQILGQKVEFLVSFYNNEISEKSEIFDDQFSVERPDGSNFTLKIRSTKLEDSAMYFCASSDLDRGNGNTIYFGEGSWLTVV.

This clonotype has more than one count but fewer than ten. The genes are TRBV7-9 and TRBJ2-1; D not resolved. CDR1 and CDR2 from the germline V gene are SEHNR and FQNEAQ (reference sequence). The CDR3 totals 16 residues. Trimming stripped 1 base from V and 6 bases from J, with 16 bases between. The CDR3 sequence is CASSLDRPLRANEQFF. The CDR3 DNA is TGTGCCAGCAGCTTAGACCGGCCCCTACGGGCCAATGAGCAGTTCTTC.

The rearrangement joins TRBV28 to TRBJ1-2; no clear D gene. Germline V gene lookup returns CDR1 MDHEN and CDR2 SYDVKM. CDR3 size: 11 residues. V was cut by 7 bases and J by 6 bases, with 9 bases left in between. The CDR3 DNA follows: TGTGCCAGCACCTCTTTTAATGGCTACACCTTC. This translates into CASTSFNGYTF.

This clonotype showed up many times. The CDR3 loop is CAISESGGLDYGYTF. CDR3 nucleotides: TGTGCCATCAGTGAGTCGGGGGGCCTGGACTATGGCTACACCTTC. V gene TRBV10-3 combines with J gene TRBJ1-2; possibly TRBD1 for D (6 bases). Germline CDR1 reads ENHRY; CDR2 reads SYGVKD. V shed 0 bases and J shed 3 bases, with 11 bases lying between them. This CDR3 spans 15 amino acids.

The chain is built from TRBV20-1 and TRBJ2-7; 13 bases map to TRBD2. The V gene's germline CDR1 is DFQATT and CDR2 SNEGSKA (reference sequence). The CDR3 totals 15 residues. V gave up 3 bases and J gave up 5 bases; unmatched junction bases: 7. The DNA of the CDR3 is TGCAGTGCTAGGGCGACTAGCGGGAGGACGAACGAGCAGTACTTC. Its protein product is CSARATSGRTNEQYF.

This clonotype has a handful of counts. The gene calls are TRBV20-1 and TRBJ1-2; TRBD1 might be the D (6 bases). From germline, CDR1 is DFQATT and CDR2 SNEGSKA (reference sequence). V was cut by 5 bases and J by 8 bases, with 15 bases left in between. The CDR3 totals 12 residues. Here the CDR3 reads CSAGAWGLGYTF. CDR3 sequence (DNA): TGCAGTGCTGGGGCATGGGGGCTCGGCTACACCTTC.

This clonotype was counted only a few times. The chain has TRBV29-1 and TRBJ2-5; D gene unclear. The CDR3 contains 14 residues. Germline V gene data show CDR1 as SQVTM and CDR2 as ANQGSEA. The V end lost 3 bases, the J end lost 1 base, and 12 bases lay between the germline ends. CDR3 residues: CSVESMDFQETQYF. The CDR3 DNA follows: TGCAGCGTTGAGAGCATGGATTTCCAAGAGACCCAGTACTTC.

This clonotype was detected once. The chain's CDR3 is CASSPILPQGMNTEAFF. The CDR3 DNA reads TGTGCCAGCAGCCCAATTTTACCCCAGGGGATGAACACTGAAGCTTTCTTT. The V call is TRBV3-1, the J call TRBJ1-1; possible D gene TRBD1, 6 bases. The V end lost 4 bases, the J end lost 0 bases, and 18 bases lay between the germline ends. The CDR3 totals 17 residues. Germline V gene lookup returns CDR1 LGHDT and CDR2 YNNKEL (reference sequence).

This chain's CDR3 is CASSEASGAVEQYF. The CDR3 DNA reads as TGTGCCAGCAGTGAAGCCTCGGGGGCAGTCGAGCAGTACTTC. The gene calls are TRBV2 and TRBJ2-5; either TRBD1 or TRBD2 may supply D (6 bases each). Near its end, the DNA agrees better with TRBJ2-7, so the J call may be wrong. CDR3 size: 14 residues. Germline V gene sequence: CDR1 SNHLY, CDR2 FYNNEI.

In this sample, this clonotype turned up many times. This CDR3 is CSAHTGLAGGNYNEQFF. CDR3 sequence (DNA): TGCAGTGCTCACACCGGACTAGCGGGGGGCAACTACAATGAGCAGTTCTTC. The chain is built from TRBV20-1 and TRBJ2-1; 14 bases map to TRBD2. The CDR3 is 17 residues long. Unmatched junction bases numbered 9, after V lost 5 bases and J lost 3 bases. Germline V gives CDR1 DFQATT, CDR2 SNEGSKA (reference sequence).

V and J are TRBV4-2 and TRBJ1-3; no firm D call. CDR1 is LGHNA and CDR2 is YNFKEQ in the germline V gene. Trimming pared 8 bases from V and 1 base from J, leaving 18 bases between. This CDR3 contains 16 residues. The CDR3 nucleotides are TGTGCCAGCGGCCTGGGCCAGCCGGATTCTGGAAACACCATATATTTT. Encoded protein: CASGLGQPDSGNTIYF.

V is TRBV29-1 and J is TRBJ2-1; TRBD1 matches at 8 bases. CDR1 SQVTM and CDR2 ANQGSEA come from the germline V gene. Trimming took 8 bases from V and 10 from J; bases not matched to a gene: 13. The CDR3 length is 13 residues. The CDR3 reads CSIRTGSSYEQFF. The CDR3 DNA reads TGCAGCATAAGGACAGGGAGCTCCTACGAGCAGTTCTTC.

In this sample, this clonotype turned up a few times. This chain uses TRBV7-9 with TRBJ2-3, with TRBD2 matching 11 bases. This CDR3 has 17 amino acids. The V gene's germline CDR1 is SEHNR and CDR2 FQNEAQ (reference sequence). Losses at the gene ends were 5 bases for V and 2 bases for J; bases not matched to a gene: 9. CDR3 sequence: CASSVSPGLAATDTQYF. CDR3 coding DNA: TGTGCCAGCAGCGTCTCACCGGGACTAGCGGCCACAGATACGCAGTATTTT.

Only one count was recorded for this clonotype. The rearrangement links TRBV12-3 or TRBV12-4 to TRBJ2-7, with TRBD2 identical over 8 bases. With 8 bases clipped from V and 7 bases from J, the junction kept 19 bases outside the gene matches. This CDR3 spans 16 amino acids. CDR3 in DNA: TGTGCCAGCGGCTTGAGCGGGAGCCGCGCCCCTAGTGAGCAGTACTTC. Amino acids: CASGLSGSRAPSEQYF.

This clonotype was recorded at least ten times. The chain has TRBV4-3 and TRBJ2-1; D gene ambiguous. The CDR3 runs 16 residues. CDR1 and CDR2 (germline): LGHNA, YSLEER. Trimming pared 0 bases from V and 0 bases from J, leaving 9 bases between. DNA of the CDR3: TGCGCCAGCAGCCAAGATGCGGTGAGCTCCTACAATGAGCAGTTCTTC. As protein: CASSQDAVSSYNEQFF.

J is TRBJ2-1 and V is TRBV29-1, with a tentative D call TRBD1 (6 bases). CDR1 SQVTM and CDR2 ANQGSEA come from the germline V gene. The CDR3 contains 14 residues. The chain's CDR3 is CAGAPENRANEQFF. The CDR3 DNA follows: TGCGCCGGGGCTCCAGAGAACAGGGCCAATGAGCAGTTCTTC.

This rearrangement joins TRBV24-1 to TRBJ1-4, with a possible D match to TRBD1 (5 bases). CDR3 length: 14 residues. Germline loops: CDR1 KGHDR, CDR2 SFDVKD. The V end lost 7 bases, the J end lost 3 bases, and 11 bases lay between the germline ends. This chain's CDR3 is CATSRSRANEKLFF. The CDR3 coding sequence is TGTGCCACCAGCCGCAGCAGGGCTAATGAAAAACTGTTTTTT.

This clonotype occurred a few times. Here the CDR3 DNA reads TGTGCCAGCAGTTTGGTTGTGGGTGGAGAGACCCAGTACTTC. Amino acids: CASSLVVGGETQYF. V and J are TRBV7-2 and TRBJ2-5; no clear D. The CDR3 consists of 14 residues. Trimming took off 6 bases at V and 4 bases at J, with 15 bases between the two ends. Germline loops: CDR1 SGHTA, CDR2 FQGNSA.

The CDR3 loop reads CASSLGRDMATQYF. CDR3 bases: TGTGCCAGCAGCTTAGGTCGAGACATGGCGACCCAGTACTTC. The chain is built from TRBV7-9 and TRBJ2-5; D not resolved. V was pared by 1 base and J by 7 bases, with 13 bases between. Germline V gene lookup returns CDR1 SEHNR and CDR2 FQNEAQ (reference sequence). The CDR3 extends over 14 amino acids.